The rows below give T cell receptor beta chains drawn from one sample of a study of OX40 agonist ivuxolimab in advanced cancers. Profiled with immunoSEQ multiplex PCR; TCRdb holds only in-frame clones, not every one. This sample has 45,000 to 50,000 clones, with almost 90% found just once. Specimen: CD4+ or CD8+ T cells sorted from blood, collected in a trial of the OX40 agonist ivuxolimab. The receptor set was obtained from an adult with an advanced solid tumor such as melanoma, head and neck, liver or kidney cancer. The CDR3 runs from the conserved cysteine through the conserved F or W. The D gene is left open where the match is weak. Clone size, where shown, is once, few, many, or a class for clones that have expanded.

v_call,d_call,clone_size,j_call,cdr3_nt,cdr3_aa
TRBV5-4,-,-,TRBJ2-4,TGTGCCAGCAGCCTGGAGTCTGAAAACATTCAGTACTTC,CASSLESENIQYF
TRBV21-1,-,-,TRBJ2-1,TGTGCCAGCAGCAAAGGGGGAGGAACTTACCCATTCTACAATGAGCAGTTCTTC,CASSKGGGTYPFYNEQFF
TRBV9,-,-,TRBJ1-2,TGTGCCAGCAGCGTACAGGATACGGCTCCTTTTATGTTCGCCTTC,CASSVQDTAPFMFAF
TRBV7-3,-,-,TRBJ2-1,TGTGCCAGCAGCATCATCGGGACACCGCACTCCTACAATGAGCAGTTCTTC,CASSIIGTPHSYNEQFF
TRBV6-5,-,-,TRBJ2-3,TGTGCCAGCAGTTACTCGGGCAGGGGTACAGATACGCAGTATTTT,CASSYSGRGTDTQYF
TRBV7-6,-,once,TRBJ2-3,TGTGCCAGCACCCGCGGGGCGGGGGCCACAGATACGCAGTATTTT,CASTRGAGATDTQYF
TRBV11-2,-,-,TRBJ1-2,TGTGCCAGCAGCCCTATCGCGCGCGATAGTCGGAATGGCTACACCTTC,CASSPIARDSRNGYTF
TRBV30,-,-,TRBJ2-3,TGTGCCTGGAGTTCGAGGGGCCCCGATACGCAGTATTTT,CAWSSRGPDTQYF
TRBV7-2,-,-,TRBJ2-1,TGTGCCAGCAGCTTCTATAGTAATGAGCAGTTCTTC,CASSFYSNEQFF
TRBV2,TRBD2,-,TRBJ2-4,TGTGCCAGCAGTGATGTTTCGGCTAGCGGGCGATGTCCGTACTTC,CASSDVSASGRCPYF
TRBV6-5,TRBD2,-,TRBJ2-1,TGTGCCAGCAGTTACTCGGGCGGGAGGGAAAATGAGCAGTTCTTC,CASSYSGGRENEQFF
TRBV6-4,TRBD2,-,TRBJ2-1,TGTGCCAGCAGTGCCGGGACTAGCGGGTGGAATGAGCAGTTCTTC,CASSAGTSGWNEQFF